The 30 T cell receptor beta chains below all came from one sample that was sequenced in a study of T cell changes during pregnancy in multiple sclerosis. The method was immunoSEQ multiplex PCR; TCRdb's version includes in-frame clones alone and lacks a portion of them. The sample yields fewer than 70,000 clones, approximately 91% seen once. Sequenced here: peripheral blood, sampled in the third trimester of pregnancy. The receptor source for this set is a female donor with multiple sclerosis, enrolled in a pregnancy study.

This chain joins TRBV6-5 and TRBJ2-3; possible D gene TRBD2, 5 bases. V was pared by 7 bases and J by 4 bases, with 12 bases between. The CDR3 runs to 13 residues. Germline loops: CDR1 MNHEY, CDR2 SVGAGI. CDR3 region: CASNPTEADTQYF. As DNA, the CDR3 is TGTGCCAGCAATCCGACGGAGGCAGATACGCAGTATTTT.

V is TRBV6-5 and J is TRBJ1-2, with D unclear. Germline CDR1 reads MNHEY; CDR2 reads SVGAGI. CDR3 length: 13 amino acids. V was trimmed by 6 bases and J by 3 bases, leaving 11 bases between them. The CDR3 loop is CASSPQEYYGYTF. For the CDR3, the DNA is TGTGCCAGCAGCCCCCAAGAGTACTATGGCTACACCTTC.

This rearrangement joins TRBV6-5 to TRBJ1-5; tentatively, D is TRBD1 (5 bases). V gave up 6 bases and J gave up 5 bases, with 14 bases separating them. Germline loops: CDR1 MNHEY, CDR2 SVGAGI. The CDR3 consists of 14 residues. For the CDR3, the DNA is TGTGCCAGCAGATCTTGGAGGGGAGATCAGCCCCAGCATTTT. Translated: CASRSWRGDQPQHF.

The V gene is TRBV10-1, the J gene TRBJ1-1; TRBD1 might be the D (6 bases). Germline V gives CDR1 WNHNN, CDR2 SYGVQD (reference sequence). The ends were cut back, 5 bases at V and 1 base at J, with 11 bases in the middle. This CDR3 is built from 14 residues. CDR3 amino acids: CASSRDNTNTEAFF. The CDR3 coding sequence is TGCGCCAGCAGTAGGGACAATACGAACACTGAAGCTTTCTTT.

This sequence joins TRBV7-9 and TRBJ1-2; D perhaps matches TRBD1 (6 bases). Germline lookup yields CDR1 SEHNR and CDR2 FQNEAQ (reference sequence). The CDR3 spans 14 residues. With 5 bases removed from V and 7 bases from J, the gap between germline ends came to 17 bases. The chain's CDR3 is CASSPSTGHSGYTF. CDR3 nucleotide sequence: TGTGCCAGCAGCCCATCCACAGGGCATAGTGGCTACACCTTC.

The chain joins TRBV28 to TRBJ2-2; possibly TRBD1 for D (6 bases). The length of the CDR3 is 15 residues. Per germline, CDR1 MDHEN and CDR2 SYDVKM. Trimming took off 1 base at V and 5 bases at J, with 11 bases between the two ends. The CDR3 region is CASSLYGQLTGELFF. CDR3 DNA sequence: TGTGCCAGCAGTTTATACGGACAGTTAACCGGGGAGCTGTTTTTT.

The V and J genes are TRBV5-1 and TRBJ2-7; D perhaps matches TRBD2 (6 bases). The CDR3 is 14 amino acids. Trimming stripped 3 bases from V and 7 bases from J, with 17 bases between. CDR1 is SGHRS, CDR2 YFSETQ, per germline. The CDR3, as DNA: TGCGCCAGCAGCTCGGAGGGGAGCGGAGCTGAGCAGTACTTC. It encodes CASSSEGSGAEQYF.

V is TRBV23-1 and J is TRBJ2-2; the D is unclear. TRBV23-1 is designated an ORF whose function remains uncertain. V was clipped by 4 bases and J by 5 bases, with 14 bases between them. The CDR3 consists of 15 residues. DNA for the CDR3: TGCGCCAGCAGTCCCTTCTCGCGGTGGACCGGGGAGCTGTTTTTT. This translates into CASSPFSRWTGELFF.

J is TRBJ2-2 and V is TRBV11-3; TRBD1 agrees at 10 bases. The CDR3 covers 17 residues. Germline CDR1 SGHNT, CDR2 YENEEA. The V gene end was trimmed by 6 bases and the J gene end by 6 bases; junction bases not matched to a gene: 13. CDR3 DNA sequence: TGTGCCAGCAGTAAAGGAGCCGGGACAGGGGACGCCGGGGAGCTGTTTTTT. This gives the protein CASSKGAGTGDAGELFF.

This clone has a handful of counts. The J gene is TRBJ1-6, the V gene TRBV5-6; unclear D gene. With 2 bases removed from V and 10 bases from J, the gap between germline ends came to 13 bases. CDR1 and CDR2 from the germline V gene are SGHDT and YYEEEE. The CDR3 contains 14 residues. The CDR3 nucleotides are TGTGCCAGCAGCTTACAGAACCGGCCATCACCCCTCCACTTT. This encodes CASSLQNRPSPLHF.

Of note for this clone: At one end the junction does not follow the germline gene, possibly because of a read error. The chain joins TRBV5-4 to TRBJ1-3, with D perhaps matching TRBD1 (5 bases). This CDR3 is 13 amino acids long. Germline V gene data show CDR1 as SGHNT and CDR2 as YYREEE (reference sequence). CDR3 in amino acids: CASSLNPLAGLRF. In DNA form, the CDR3 reads TGTGCCAGCAGCTTGAACCCTCTGGCGGGGCTACGGTTT.

This rearrangement joins TRBV29-1 to TRBJ2-1; 13 bases match TRBD2. The CDR3 extends over 14 amino acids. V shed 8 bases and J 10 bases; nucleotides not matched to a gene: 11. Germline lookup yields CDR1 SQVTM and CDR2 ANQGSEA. The CDR3: CSTTSGGALREQFF. In DNA, the CDR3 is TGCAGCACAACTAGCGGGGGGGCTCTCAGGGAGCAGTTCTTC.

CDR3 coding DNA: TGTGCCAGCAGTTGGTTTGGGGAGGAGACCCAGTACTTC. It translates to CASSWFGEETQYF. The V and J genes are TRBV6-5 and TRBJ2-5, with D perhaps TRBD2 (5 bases). CDR1 MNHEY and CDR2 SVGAGI come from the germline V gene. The CDR3 consists of 13 residues. V lost 4 bases to trimming and J lost 5 bases, with 11 bases between them.

The chain links TRBV4-2 to TRBJ1-5; D unresolved. CDR1 and CDR2 (germline): LGHNA, YNFKEQ. V was cut by 0 bases and J by 0 bases, with 9 bases left in between. CDR3 size: 16 residues. CDR3 sequence: CASSQDRGLSNQPQHF. CDR3 DNA: TGTGCCAGCAGCCAAGATCGAGGTCTTAGCAATCAGCCCCAGCATTTT.

The V and J genes are TRBV11-2 and TRBJ1-4, with a weak D call TRBD1 (5 bases). The V end lost 5 bases, the J end lost 4 bases, and 17 bases lay between the germline ends. Per the germline V gene, CDR1 is SGHAT and CDR2 is FQNNGV. This CDR3 comprises 16 residues. CDR3 region: CASSPSQGRLNEKLFF. CDR3 sequence (DNA): TGTGCCAGCAGCCCCTCCCAGGGAAGACTTAATGAAAAACTGTTTTTT. The full variable domain, with the rest looked up from reference TRBV11-2 and TRBJ1-4, is EAGVAQSPRYKIIEKRQSVAFWCNPISGHATLYWYQQILGQGPKLLIQFQNNGVVDDSQLPKDRFSAERLKGVDSTLKIQPAKLEDSAVYLCASSPSQGRLNEKLFFGSGTQLSVL.

The chain is built from TRBV6-6 and TRBJ2-3; D unclear. Germline CDR1 is MNHNY and CDR2 is SVGAGI (reference sequence). V lost 0 bases and J lost 2, with 12 bases in between. CDR3 length: 16 amino acids. As DNA, the CDR3 is TGTGCCAGCAGTTACTCGAGCCTCCGCCCCACAGATACGCAGTATTTT. Translated: CASSYSSLRPTDTQYF.

The chain combines TRBV7-9 with TRBJ1-1, with a tentative D call TRBD1 (5 bases). The V gene's germline CDR1 is SEHNR and CDR2 FQNEAQ (reference sequence). This CDR3 region has 15 residues. V was trimmed by 5 bases and J by 0 bases, leaving 13 bases between them. The CDR3, as DNA: TGTGCCAGCAGCCGTCGACAGTTTTTGAACACTGAAGCTTTCTTT. Its protein is CASSRRQFLNTEAFF.

The chain's CDR3 is CASSETSGGPSSETQYF. The CDR3 coding sequence is TGCGCCAGCAGTGAGACTAGCGGGGGGCCGTCGTCAGAGACCCAGTACTTC. V usage is TRBV10-2 and J usage is TRBJ2-5, with 12 bases aligning to TRBD2. The CDR3 consists of 17 residues. The trim removed 2 bases at V and 4 bases at J, leaving 8 bases unmatched. Germline loops: CDR1 WSHSY, CDR2 SAAADI.

The J gene is TRBJ1-4, the V gene TRBV6-5; no definite D call. Deletions cut 10 bases from V and 11 bases from J, with 23 bases between. Per germline, CDR1 MNHEY and CDR2 SVGAGI. CDR3 length equals 14 residues. The CDR3 bases are TGTGCCACACGCAAACGGGAGGAAATGAGGAAACTGTTTTTT. This translates into CATRKREEMRKLFF.

This chain joins TRBV5-1 and TRBJ2-1, with TRBD2 identical over 8 bases. V lost 1 base to trimming and J lost 3 bases; unmatched junction nucleotides: 6. The CDR3 runs 16 residues. Per the germline V gene, CDR1 is SGHRS and CDR2 is YFSETQ. CDR3 region: CASSLIPGGGYNEQFF. CDR3 in DNA: TGCGCCAGCAGCTTGATTCCCGGGGGGGGCTACAATGAGCAGTTCTTC.

The chain uses TRBV9 and TRBJ1-5, with 7 bases aligning to TRBD1. The CDR3 spans 15 residues. With 0 bases clipped from V and 1 base from J, the junction kept 1 base outside the gene matches. Germline values: CDR1 SGDLS, CDR2 YYNGEE. The CDR3: CASSVEGQSNQPQHF. In nucleotides, the CDR3 is TGTGCCAGCAGCGTAGAGGGACAGAGCAATCAGCCCCAGCATTTT.

J is TRBJ1-3 and V is TRBV2; TRBD1 matches 7 bases. Germline CDR1 and CDR2: SNHLY and FYNNEI. There are 18 residues in the CDR3. The V and J ends lost 6 bases and 2 bases, in that order; junction bases with no gene match: 16. For the CDR3, the DNA is TGTGCCAGCAGACAACTGACAGGGTTTAATAGCCCTGGAAACACCATATATTTT. Its translation: CASRQLTGFNSPGNTIYF.

This chain joins TRBV15 and TRBJ2-7; the D gene is possibly TRBD1 (5 bases). From germline, CDR1 is LNHNV and CDR2 YYDKDF (reference sequence). This CDR3 is 14 amino acids long. V shed 0 bases and J shed 0 bases, with 6 bases lying between them. DNA of the CDR3: TGTGCCACCAGCAGAGACAGGGACTCCTACGAGCAGTACTTC. This gives the protein CATSRDRDSYEQYF.

The chain joins TRBV4-1 to TRBJ1-2; possibly TRBD1 for D (5 bases). Germline CDR1 MGHRA, CDR2 YSYEKL. The CDR3 covers 17 residues. The V and J ends lost 1 base and 3 bases respectively, with 18 bases between them. CDR3 bases: TGCGCCAGCAGCCAAGCGACAGCCGGGTATAGGGACTATGGCTACACCTTC. This codes for CASSQATAGYRDYGYTF.

The V gene is TRBV7-3, the J gene TRBJ2-1; D is perhaps TRBD2 (6 bases). The germline V gene has CDR1 SGHTA and CDR2 FQGTGA. V was shortened by 1 base and J by 7 bases, with 14 bases between the two germline ends. The CDR3 runs 15 residues. The CDR3 nucleotides are TGTGCCAGCAGCTTAAATGCGGGAAGTATGAATGAGCAGTTCTTC. Encoded protein: CASSLNAGSMNEQFF.

CDR3 sequence (DNA): TGTGCCAGCAGTTACGGAGGGGGGGGGAAGGATACGCAGTATTTT. It is translated as CASSYGGGGKDTQYF. This chain joins TRBV6-5 and TRBJ2-3; D is possibly TRBD2 (7 bases). The CDR3 extends over 15 amino acids. Germline V gene sequence: CDR1 MNHEY, CDR2 SVGAGI. Between the trimmed V and J ends, which lost 2 bases and 6 bases, there was a span of 15 bases.

J is TRBJ1-1 and V is TRBV10-2, with 7 nucleotides matching TRBD1. The germline gives CDR1 WSHSY, CDR2 SAAADI. The V segment lost 6 bases and the J segment 4 bases; nucleotides outside the gene matches: 14. The CDR3 spans 16 residues. In nucleotides, the CDR3 is TGCGCCAGCAGGGGTACCGTCAGGGGGTATCTCACTGAAGCTTTCTTT. This encodes CASRGTVRGYLTEAFF.

V gene TRBV19 combines with J gene TRBJ1-5; 7 bases align to TRBD1. V shed 4 bases and J 7 bases; nucleotides not matched to a gene: 13. The CDR3 runs to 16 residues. From germline, CDR1 is LNHDA and CDR2 SQIVND (reference sequence). CDR3 bases: TGTGCCAGTAGTAAGGCGACAGGGCAACGCCGGCAGCCCCAGCATTTT. Translated: CASSKATGQRRQPQHF.

This rearrangement joins TRBV5-1 to TRBJ2-3, with 9 bases matching TRBD2. The CDR3 is 16 residues long. Germline V gives CDR1 SGHRS, CDR2 YFSETQ. J lost 2 bases, V lost 2 bases, and 6 bases had no gene match. The CDR3 protein is CASSFLAGATTDTQYF. Written as DNA, the CDR3 is TGCGCCAGCAGCTTTTTAGCGGGGGCCACCACAGATACGCAGTATTTT.

The genes are TRBV28 and TRBJ2-7; D perhaps matches TRBD1 (6 bases). V lost 5 bases to trimming and J lost 6 bases, with 11 bases between them. CDR1 and CDR2 (germline): MDHEN, SYDVKM. The CDR3 consists of 12 residues. For the CDR3, the DNA is TGTGCCAGCAGTCCGACAGGACGCGAGCAGTACTTC. Protein product: CASSPTGREQYF.